This TCR beta chain stems from a study of T cell responses to AZD1222 COVID-19 vaccine. General observations from the study: Baseline serostatus was positive in only a handful of AZD1222 recipients.

Looked up from germline, CDR1 is MNHEY and CDR2 is SMNVEV (reference sequence). Trimming took off 7 bases at V and 2 bases at J, with 14 bases between the two ends. The CDR3 loop spans 14 amino acids. Produced via immunoSEQ multiplex PCR; TCRdb's table is partial and in-frame only. The sample lists about 160,000 clones; 88% were seen once. For this clone: The antigen remains unidentified.

The specimen comprised peripheral blood, sampled on day 0 of AZD1222 vaccination. The receptor's source is an adult in good health. The rearrangement links TRBV27 to TRBJ1-1; a possible D gene is TRBD1 (5 bases). CDR3 DNA sequence: TGTGCCAGCACCGCGGGGGGGTACAACACTGAAGCTTTCTTT. It codes for CASTAGGYNTEAFF.